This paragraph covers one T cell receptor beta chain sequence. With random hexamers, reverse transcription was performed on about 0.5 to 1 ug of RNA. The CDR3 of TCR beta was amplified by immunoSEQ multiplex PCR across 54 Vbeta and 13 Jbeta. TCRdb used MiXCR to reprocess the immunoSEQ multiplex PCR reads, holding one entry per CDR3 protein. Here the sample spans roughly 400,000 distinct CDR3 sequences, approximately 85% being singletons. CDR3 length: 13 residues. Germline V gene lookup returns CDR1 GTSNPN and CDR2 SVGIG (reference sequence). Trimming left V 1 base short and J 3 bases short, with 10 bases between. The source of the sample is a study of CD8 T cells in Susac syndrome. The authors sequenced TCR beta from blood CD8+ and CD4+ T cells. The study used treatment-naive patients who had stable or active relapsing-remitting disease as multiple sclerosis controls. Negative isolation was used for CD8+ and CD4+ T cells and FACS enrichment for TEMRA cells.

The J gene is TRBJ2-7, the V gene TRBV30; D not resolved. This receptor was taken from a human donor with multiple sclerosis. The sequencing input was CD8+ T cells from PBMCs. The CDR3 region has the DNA TGTGCCTGGAGTGGTACCGCGTACTACGAGCAGTACTTC. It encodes CAWSGTAYYEQYF.